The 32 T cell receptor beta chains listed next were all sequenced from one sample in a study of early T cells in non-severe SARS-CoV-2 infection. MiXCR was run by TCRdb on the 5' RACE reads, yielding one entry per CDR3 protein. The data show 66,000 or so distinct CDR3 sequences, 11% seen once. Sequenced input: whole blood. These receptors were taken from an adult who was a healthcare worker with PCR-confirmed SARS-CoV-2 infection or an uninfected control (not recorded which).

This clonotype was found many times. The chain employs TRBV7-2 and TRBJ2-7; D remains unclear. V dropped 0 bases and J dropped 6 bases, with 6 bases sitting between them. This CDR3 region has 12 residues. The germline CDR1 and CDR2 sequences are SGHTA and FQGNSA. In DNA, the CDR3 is TGTGCCAGCAGCTTAGCCTTGGGCGAGCAGTACTTC. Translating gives CASSLALGEQYF. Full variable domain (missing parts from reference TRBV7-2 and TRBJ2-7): GAGVSQSPSNKVTEKGKDVELRCDPISGHTALYWYRQSLGQGLEFLIYFQGNSAPDKSGLPSDRFSAERTGGSVSTLTIQRTQQEDSAVYLCASSLALGEQYFGPGTRLTVT.

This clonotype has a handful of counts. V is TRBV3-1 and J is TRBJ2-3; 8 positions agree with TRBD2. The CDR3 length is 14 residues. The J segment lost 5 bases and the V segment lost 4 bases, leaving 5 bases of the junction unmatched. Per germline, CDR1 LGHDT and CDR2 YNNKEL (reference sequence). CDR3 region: CASSPPAGGDTQYF. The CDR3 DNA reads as TGTGCCAGCAGCCCCCCGGCGGGAGGAGATACGCAGTATTTT.

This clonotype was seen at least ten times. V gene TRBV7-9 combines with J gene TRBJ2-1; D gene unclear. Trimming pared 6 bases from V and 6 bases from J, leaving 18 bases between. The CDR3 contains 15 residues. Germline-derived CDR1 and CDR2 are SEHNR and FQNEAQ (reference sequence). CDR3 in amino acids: CASRPTRGSPNEQFF. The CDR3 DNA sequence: TGTGCCAGCAGACCTACCCGAGGTAGCCCCAATGAGCAGTTCTTC. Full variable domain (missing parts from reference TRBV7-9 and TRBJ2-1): DTGVSQNPRHKITKRGQNVTFRCDPISEHNRLYWYRQTLGQGPEFLTYFQNEAQLEKSRLLSDRFSAERPKGSFSTLEIQRTEQGDSAMYLCASRPTRGSPNEQFFGPGTRLTVL.

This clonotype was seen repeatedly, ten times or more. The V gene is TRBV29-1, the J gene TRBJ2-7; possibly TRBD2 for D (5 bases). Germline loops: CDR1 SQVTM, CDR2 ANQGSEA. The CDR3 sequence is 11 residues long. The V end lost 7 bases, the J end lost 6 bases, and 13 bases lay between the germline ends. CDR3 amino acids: CSAEEGGEQYF. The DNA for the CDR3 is TGCAGCGCCGAAGAGGGTGGCGAGCAGTACTTC.

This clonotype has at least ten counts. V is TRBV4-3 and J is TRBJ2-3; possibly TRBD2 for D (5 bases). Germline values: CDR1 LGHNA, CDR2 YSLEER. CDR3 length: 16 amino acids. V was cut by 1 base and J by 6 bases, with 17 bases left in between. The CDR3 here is CASSQGEMARRDTQYF. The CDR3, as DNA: TGCGCCAGCAGCCAAGGGGAGATGGCTAGAAGGGATACGCAGTATTTT.

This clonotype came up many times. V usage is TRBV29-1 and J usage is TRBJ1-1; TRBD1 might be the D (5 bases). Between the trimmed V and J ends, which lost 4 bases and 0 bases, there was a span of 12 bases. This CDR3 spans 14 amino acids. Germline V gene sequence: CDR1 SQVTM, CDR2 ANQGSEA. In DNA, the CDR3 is TGCAGCGTTGGAGAGGGGAACATGAACACTGAAGCTTTCTTT. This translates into CSVGEGNMNTEAFF.

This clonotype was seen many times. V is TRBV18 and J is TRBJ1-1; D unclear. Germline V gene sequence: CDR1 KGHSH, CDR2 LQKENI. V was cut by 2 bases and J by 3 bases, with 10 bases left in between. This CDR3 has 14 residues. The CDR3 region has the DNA TGTGCCAGCTCACCAAAGCGGGATTACACTGAAGCTTTCTTT. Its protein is CASSPKRDYTEAFF.

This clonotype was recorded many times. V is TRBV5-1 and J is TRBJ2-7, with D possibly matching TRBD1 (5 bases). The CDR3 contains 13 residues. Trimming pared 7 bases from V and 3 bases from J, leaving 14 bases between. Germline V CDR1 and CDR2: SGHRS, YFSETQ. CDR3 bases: TGCGCCAGCCGACAGAGCTCTAGCTACGAGCAGTACTTC. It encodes CASRQSSSYEQYF.

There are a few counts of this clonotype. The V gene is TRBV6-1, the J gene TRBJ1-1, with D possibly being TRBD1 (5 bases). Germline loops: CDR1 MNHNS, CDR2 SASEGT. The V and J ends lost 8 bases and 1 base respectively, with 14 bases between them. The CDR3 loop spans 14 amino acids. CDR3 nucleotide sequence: TGTGCCAGCCCCGATCATGGGGGGAACACTGAAGCTTTCTTT. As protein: CASPDHGGNTEAFF.

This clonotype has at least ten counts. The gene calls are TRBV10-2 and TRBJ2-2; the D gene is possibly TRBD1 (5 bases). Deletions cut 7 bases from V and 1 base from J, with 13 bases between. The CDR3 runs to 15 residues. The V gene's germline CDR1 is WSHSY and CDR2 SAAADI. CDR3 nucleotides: TGCGCCAGCATTCGAGAACAGGTGAACACCGGGGAGCTGTTTTTT. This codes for CASIREQVNTGELFF.

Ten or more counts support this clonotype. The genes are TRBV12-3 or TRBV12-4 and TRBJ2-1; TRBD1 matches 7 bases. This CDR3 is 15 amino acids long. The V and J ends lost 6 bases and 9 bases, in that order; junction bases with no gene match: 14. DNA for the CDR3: TGTGCCAGCAGATCTACCGGCACAGGGGCTCGTGAGCAGTTCTTC. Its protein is CASRSTGTGAREQFF.

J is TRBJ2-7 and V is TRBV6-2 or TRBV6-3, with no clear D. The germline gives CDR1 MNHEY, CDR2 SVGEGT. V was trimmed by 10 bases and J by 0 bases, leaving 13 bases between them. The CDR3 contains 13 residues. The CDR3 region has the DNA TGTGCCATCACCCCCTCAGACTCCTACGAGCAGTACTTC. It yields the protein CAITPSDSYEQYF.

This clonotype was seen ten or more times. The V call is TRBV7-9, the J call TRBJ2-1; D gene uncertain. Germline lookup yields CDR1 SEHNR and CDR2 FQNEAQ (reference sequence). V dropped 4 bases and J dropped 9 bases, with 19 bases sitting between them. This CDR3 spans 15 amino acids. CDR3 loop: CASSSTDRRYSEQFF. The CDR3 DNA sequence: TGTGCCAGCAGCTCTACGGATCGCCGTTATAGTGAGCAGTTCTTC.

DNA of the CDR3: TGTGCCAGCAGCACGGGGGGGCTAGCAGATACGCAGTATTTT. This translates into CASSTGGLADTQYF. This chain connects TRBV12-3 or TRBV12-4 to TRBJ2-3, with 8 positions matching TRBD2. The CDR3 contains 14 residues. V lost 6 bases to trimming and J lost 4 bases; unmatched junction nucleotides: 6.

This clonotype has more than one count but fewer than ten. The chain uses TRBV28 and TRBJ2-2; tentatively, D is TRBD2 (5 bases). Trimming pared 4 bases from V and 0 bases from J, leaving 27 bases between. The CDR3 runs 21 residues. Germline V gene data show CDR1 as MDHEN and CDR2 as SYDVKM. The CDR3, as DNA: TGTGCCAGCAGTTCGAGCTGGCCGCCACCACTAGGACGGACGAACACCGGGGAGCTGTTTTTT. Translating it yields CASSSSWPPPLGRTNTGELFF.

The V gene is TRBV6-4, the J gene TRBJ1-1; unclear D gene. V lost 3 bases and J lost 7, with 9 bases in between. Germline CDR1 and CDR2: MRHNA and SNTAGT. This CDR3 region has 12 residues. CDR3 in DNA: TGTGCCAGCAGTGAAGGAGGCGGTGAAGCTTTCTTT. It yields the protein CASSEGGGEAFF.

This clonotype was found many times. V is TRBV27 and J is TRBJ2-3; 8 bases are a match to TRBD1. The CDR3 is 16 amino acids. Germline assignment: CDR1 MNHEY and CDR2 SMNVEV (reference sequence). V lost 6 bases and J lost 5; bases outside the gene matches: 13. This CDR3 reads CASSRTKDRAGDTQYF. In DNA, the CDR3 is TGTGCCAGCAGCCGAACGAAGGACAGGGCAGGAGATACGCAGTATTTT.

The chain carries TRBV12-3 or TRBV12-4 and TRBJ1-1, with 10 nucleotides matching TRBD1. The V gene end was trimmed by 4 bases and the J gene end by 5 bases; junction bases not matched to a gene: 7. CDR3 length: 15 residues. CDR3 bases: TGTGCCAGCAGTTCCCCGGGACAGGGGAGTACTGAAGCTTTCTTT. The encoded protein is CASSSPGQGSTEAFF.

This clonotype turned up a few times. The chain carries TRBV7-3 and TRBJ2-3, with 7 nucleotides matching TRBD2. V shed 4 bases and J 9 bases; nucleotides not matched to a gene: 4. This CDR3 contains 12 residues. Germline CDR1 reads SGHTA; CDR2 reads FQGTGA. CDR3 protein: CASSYSGGTQYF. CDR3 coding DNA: TGTGCCAGCAGCTACTCCGGGGGGACGCAGTATTTT.

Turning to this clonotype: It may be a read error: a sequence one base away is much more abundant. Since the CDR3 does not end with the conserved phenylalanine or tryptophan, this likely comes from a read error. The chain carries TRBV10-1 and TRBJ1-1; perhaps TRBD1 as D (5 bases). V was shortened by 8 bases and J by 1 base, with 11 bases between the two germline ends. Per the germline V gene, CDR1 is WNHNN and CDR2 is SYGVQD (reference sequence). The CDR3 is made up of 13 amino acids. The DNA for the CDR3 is TGCGCCAGCCGAGCGGGGGGGAACACTGAAGCTTTCTAT. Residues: CASRAGGNTEAFY.

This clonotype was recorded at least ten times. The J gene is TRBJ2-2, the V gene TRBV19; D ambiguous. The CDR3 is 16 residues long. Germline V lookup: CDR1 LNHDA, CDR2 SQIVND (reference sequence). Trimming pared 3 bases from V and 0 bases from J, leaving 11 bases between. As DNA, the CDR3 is TGTGCCAGTAGTATCGGTGATACGTCGAACACCGGGGAGCTGTTTTTT. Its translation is CASSIGDTSNTGELFF.

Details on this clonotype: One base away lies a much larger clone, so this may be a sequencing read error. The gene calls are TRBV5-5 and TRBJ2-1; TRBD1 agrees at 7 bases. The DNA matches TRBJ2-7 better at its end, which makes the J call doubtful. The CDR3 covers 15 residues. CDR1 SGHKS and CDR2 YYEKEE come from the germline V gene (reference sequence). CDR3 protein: CASIGTEASYNEQYF. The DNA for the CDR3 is TGTGCCAGCATCGGGACAGAGGCTTCCTACAATGAGCAGTACTTC.

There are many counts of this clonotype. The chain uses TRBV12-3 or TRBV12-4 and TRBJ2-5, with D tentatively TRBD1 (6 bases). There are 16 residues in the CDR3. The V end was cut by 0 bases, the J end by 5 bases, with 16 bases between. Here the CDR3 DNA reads TGTGCCAGCAGTTTAGCTTCAGGGGTCGGTGGGGAGACCCAGTACTTC. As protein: CASSLASGVGGETQYF.

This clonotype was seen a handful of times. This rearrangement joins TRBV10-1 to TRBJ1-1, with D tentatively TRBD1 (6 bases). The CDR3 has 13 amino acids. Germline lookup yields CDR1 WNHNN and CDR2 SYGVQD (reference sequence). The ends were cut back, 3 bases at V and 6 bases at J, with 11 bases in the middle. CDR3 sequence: CASSERGLAEAFF. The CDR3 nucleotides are TGCGCCAGCAGTGAACGGGGGCTTGCTGAAGCTTTCTTT.

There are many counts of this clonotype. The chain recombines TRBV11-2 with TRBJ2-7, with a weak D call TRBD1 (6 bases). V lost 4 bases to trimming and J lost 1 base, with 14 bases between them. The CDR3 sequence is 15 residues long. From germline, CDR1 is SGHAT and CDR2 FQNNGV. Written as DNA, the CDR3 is TGTGCCAGCAGCTCCCACCGGGACAAGTCCTACGAGCAGTACTTC. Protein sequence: CASSSHRDKSYEQYF.

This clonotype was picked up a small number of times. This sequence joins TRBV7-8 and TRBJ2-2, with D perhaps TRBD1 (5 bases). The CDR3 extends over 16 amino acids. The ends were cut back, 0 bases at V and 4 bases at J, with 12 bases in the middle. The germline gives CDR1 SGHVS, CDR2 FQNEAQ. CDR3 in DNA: TGTGCCAGCAGCTTAGCGTGGGGCAAGGCCACCGGGGAGCTGTTTTTT. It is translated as CASSLAWGKATGELFF. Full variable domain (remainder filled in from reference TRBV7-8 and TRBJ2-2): GAGVSQSPRYKVAKRGQDVALRCDPISGHVSLFWYQQALGQGPEFLTYFQNEAQLDKSGLPSDRFFAERPEGSVSTLKIQRTQQEDSAVYLCASSLAWGKATGELFFGEGSRLTVL.

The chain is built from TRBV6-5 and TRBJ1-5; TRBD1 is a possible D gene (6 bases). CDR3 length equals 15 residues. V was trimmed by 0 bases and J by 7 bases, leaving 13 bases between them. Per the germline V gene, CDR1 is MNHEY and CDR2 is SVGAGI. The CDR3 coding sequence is TGTGCCAGCAGTTACTCCGGGGGGCCCGGGCAGCCCCAGCATTTT. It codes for CASSYSGGPGQPQHF.

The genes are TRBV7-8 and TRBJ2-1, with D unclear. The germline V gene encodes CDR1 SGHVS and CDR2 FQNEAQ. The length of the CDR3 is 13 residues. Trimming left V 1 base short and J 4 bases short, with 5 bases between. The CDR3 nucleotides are TGTGCCAGCAGCTTAGTTAGTTACAATGAGCAGTTCTTC. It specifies CASSLVSYNEQFF. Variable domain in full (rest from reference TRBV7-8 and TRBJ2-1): GAGVSQSPRYKVAKRGQDVALRCDPISGHVSLFWYQQALGQGPEFLTYFQNEAQLDKSGLPSDRFFAERPEGSVSTLKIQRTQQEDSAVYLCASSLVSYNEQFFGPGTRLTVL.

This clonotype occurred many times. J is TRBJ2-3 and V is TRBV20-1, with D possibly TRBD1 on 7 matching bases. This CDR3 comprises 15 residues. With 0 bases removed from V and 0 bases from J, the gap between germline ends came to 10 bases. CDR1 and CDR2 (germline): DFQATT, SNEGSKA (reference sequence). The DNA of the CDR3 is TGCAGTGCTAGAGACAGGGGGGATAGCACAGATACGCAGTATTTT. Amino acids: CSARDRGDSTDTQYF.

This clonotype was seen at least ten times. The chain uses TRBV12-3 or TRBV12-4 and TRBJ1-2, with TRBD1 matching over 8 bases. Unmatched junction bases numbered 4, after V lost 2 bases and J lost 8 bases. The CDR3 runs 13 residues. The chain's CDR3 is CASSLYRGTGYTF. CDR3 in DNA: TGTGCCAGCAGTTTATACAGGGGGACCGGCTACACCTTC.

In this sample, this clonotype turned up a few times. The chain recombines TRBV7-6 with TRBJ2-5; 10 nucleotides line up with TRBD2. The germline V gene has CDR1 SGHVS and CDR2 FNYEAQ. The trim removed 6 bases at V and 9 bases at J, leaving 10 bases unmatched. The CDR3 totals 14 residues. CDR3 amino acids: CASRSRLAGAAQYF. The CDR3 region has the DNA TGTGCCAGCAGGTCCCGGCTAGCGGGGGCGGCCCAGTACTTC.

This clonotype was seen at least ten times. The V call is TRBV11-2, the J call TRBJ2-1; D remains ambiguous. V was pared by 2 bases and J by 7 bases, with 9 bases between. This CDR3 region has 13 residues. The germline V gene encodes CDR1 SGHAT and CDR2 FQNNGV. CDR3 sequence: CASSLLGVNEQFF. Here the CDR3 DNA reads TGTGCCAGCAGCTTATTAGGTGTAAATGAGCAGTTCTTC. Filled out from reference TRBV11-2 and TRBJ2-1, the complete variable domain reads EAGVAQSPRYKIIEKRQSVAFWCNPISGHATLYWYQQILGQGPKLLIQFQNNGVVDDSQLPKDRFSAERLKGVDSTLKIQPAKLEDSAVYLCASSLLGVNEQFFGPGTRLTVL.